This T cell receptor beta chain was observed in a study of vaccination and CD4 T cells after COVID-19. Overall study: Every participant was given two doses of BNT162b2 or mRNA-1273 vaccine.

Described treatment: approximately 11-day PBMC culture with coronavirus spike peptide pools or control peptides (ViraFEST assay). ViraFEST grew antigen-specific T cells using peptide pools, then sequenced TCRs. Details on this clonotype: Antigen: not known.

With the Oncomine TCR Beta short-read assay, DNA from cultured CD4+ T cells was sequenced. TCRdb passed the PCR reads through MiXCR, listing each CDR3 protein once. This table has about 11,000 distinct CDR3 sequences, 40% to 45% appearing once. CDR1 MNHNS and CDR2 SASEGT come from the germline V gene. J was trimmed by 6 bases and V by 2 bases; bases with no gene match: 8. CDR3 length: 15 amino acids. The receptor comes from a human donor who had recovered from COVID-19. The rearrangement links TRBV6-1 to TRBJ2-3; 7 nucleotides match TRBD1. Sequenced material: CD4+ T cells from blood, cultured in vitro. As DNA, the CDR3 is TGTGCCAGCAGTGAATCCACAGGGGAAAAGGATACGCAGTATTTT. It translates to CASSESTGEKDTQYF.